What follows is one T cell receptor (beta chain) and its context. The record originates from a study of blood T cell repertoires in COVID-19. Study context: Italy, Spain and the United States were the sources of the convalescent and acute COVID-19 samples.

This CDR3 contains 14 residues. Germline loops: CDR1 SGHRS, CDR2 YFSETQ. Trimming removed 7 bases from V and 2 bases from J; junction bases left unmatched: 4. The authors' processing: Quantification of nucleated cells was approximated via reference gene primer amplification. Produced via immunoSEQ multiplex PCR; TCRdb's table is partial and in-frame only. V and J calls and clone size follow that table, whereas D and trimming were derived from the DNA. In the table there are 80,000 to 95,000 clones, around 90% of which are singletons. This rearrangement joins TRBV5-1 to TRBJ2-5; 11 nucleotides line up with TRBD2. Material: peripheral blood. This clonotype was obtained from a woman aged 70 to 79 with acute or convalescent COVID-19. In nucleotides, the CDR3 is TGCGCCAGCCGTCCTAGCGGGGGGCAAGAGACCCAGTACTTC. Amino acid sequence: CASRPSGGQETQYF.